These 14 T cell receptor beta chains were sequenced from one sample in a study of blood T cell repertoires in COVID-19. This table comes from immunoSEQ multiplex PCR, and its TCRdb copy is limited to in-frame clones, with some not included. Of about 160,000 clones in the sample, under 95% were seen once. The sample was peripheral blood. These receptors all stem from a man between 60 and 75 years old with active or convalescent COVID-19.

The V gene is TRBV6-5, the J gene TRBJ2-7; possible D gene TRBD2, 5 bases. From germline, CDR1 is MNHEY and CDR2 SVGAGI. The CDR3 spans 15 residues. V was clipped by 0 bases and J by 2 bases, with 11 bases between them. In DNA form, the CDR3 reads TGTGCCAGCAGTTACTCTCCTGAGCGGACCTACGAGCAGTACTTC. Translating it yields CASSYSPERTYEQYF.

The V and J genes are TRBV6-1 and TRBJ1-1, with TRBD1 matching 9 bases. Trimming cost V 7 bases and J 5 bases; bases outside gene matches: 8. This CDR3 spans 14 amino acids. Per the germline V gene, CDR1 is MNHNS and CDR2 is SASEGT. This CDR3 reads CASTGRTGETEAFF. The CDR3 nucleotides read TGTGCCAGCACCGGACGGACAGGGGAAACTGAAGCTTTCTTT.

The genes are TRBV10-2 and TRBJ2-7; D may be TRBD1 (5 bases). V was shortened by 6 bases and J by 0 bases, with 9 bases between the two germline ends. Germline CDR1 and CDR2: WSHSY and SAAADI. The CDR3 has 13 residues. The CDR3 DNA is TGCGCCAGCAGACAGGCGAACTCCTACGAGCAGTACTTC. Its protein is CASRQANSYEQYF.

This clone was recorded once. The rearrangement joins TRBV30 to TRBJ1-5; the D gene is possibly TRBD1 (5 bases). Germline-derived CDR1 and CDR2 are GTSNPN and SVGIG (reference sequence). The CDR3 sequence is 14 residues long. The ends were cut back, 3 bases at V and 6 bases at J, with 15 bases in the middle. CDR3 residues: CAWSQGTGGQPQHF. The DNA for the CDR3 is TGTGCCTGGAGCCAAGGGACCGGGGGTCAGCCCCAGCATTTT.

The rearrangement joins TRBV6-5 to TRBJ1-6; 9 nucleotides line up with TRBD1. The germline gives CDR1 MNHEY, CDR2 SVGAGI. J gave up 9 bases and V 7 bases, and 10 bases lay outside the gene matches. The CDR3 is 15 amino acids. This chain's CDR3 is CASTSLQGAFSPLHF. In DNA form, the CDR3 reads TGTGCCAGCACCTCACTACAGGGGGCGTTTTCACCCCTCCACTTT.

This clone was seen just once. This rearrangement joins TRBV6-5 to TRBJ1-1, with unresolved D. The CDR3 is 14 amino acids. Germline CDR1 reads MNHEY; CDR2 reads SVGAGI. V shed 5 bases and J shed 5 bases, with 15 bases lying between them. The CDR3 here is CASSKEGGGTEAFF. The CDR3 DNA reads as TGTGCCAGCAGTAAGGAGGGAGGAGGGACTGAAGCTTTCTTT.

The chain joins TRBV7-8 to TRBJ2-5; 7 bases line up with TRBD2. This CDR3 is 18 amino acids long. Germline CDR1 and CDR2: SGHVS and FQNEAQ. V gave up 1 base and J gave up 5 bases; unmatched junction bases: 16. The DNA of the CDR3 is TGTGCCAGCAGCTTAGTATTCAGCGGGGTTGGGGTACGGGAGACCCAGTACTTC. This codes for CASSLVFSGVGVRETQYF.

This clone has more than one count but fewer than ten. V gene TRBV25-1 combines with J gene TRBJ1-6; tentative D call: TRBD1 (5 bases). The germline V and J ends were trimmed by 5 bases and 10 bases, with 15 bases remaining between them. The CDR3 consists of 14 residues. Germline values: CDR1 MGHDK, CDR2 SYGVNS. The CDR3 nucleotides read TGTGCCAGCAGTATGCAGGGTAATGGATCACCCCTCCACTTT. The encoded protein is CASSMQGNGSPLHF.

This clone was picked up a small number of times. The chain joins TRBV5-5 to TRBJ1-2; D uncertain. Trimming removed 6 bases from V and 4 bases from J, with 22 bases in between. This CDR3 spans 16 amino acids. CDR1 is SGHKS and CDR2 is YYEKEE in the germline V gene (reference sequence). CDR3 DNA: TGTGCCAGCACCTGGCTCTCGGCAGGTTTGGGCTATGGCTACACCTTC. This translates into CASTWLSAGLGYGYTF.

J is TRBJ2-3 and V is TRBV10-1; tentative D call: TRBD1 (5 bases). V lost 5 bases and J 2 bases, leaving 20 bases between the germline ends. The CDR3 extends over 17 amino acids. Germline CDR1 is WNHNN and CDR2 is SYGVQD (reference sequence). The CDR3 sequence is CASSPVGQPASTDTQYF. CDR3 bases: TGCGCCAGCAGTCCGGTTGGACAACCAGCCTCCACAGATACGCAGTATTTT.

The chain links TRBV18 to TRBJ1-3; D remains ambiguous. V gave up 5 bases and J gave up 0 bases, with 8 bases separating them. This CDR3 has 14 residues. Per germline, CDR1 KGHSH and CDR2 LQKENI. The DNA of the CDR3 is TGTGCCAGCTCAAGGGAGAGCTCTGGAAACACCATATATTTT. Translated: CASSRESSGNTIYF. Using reference TRBV18 and TRBJ1-3 for the parts outside the CDR3, the full variable domain is NAGVMQNPRHLVRRRGQEARLRCSPMKGHSHVYWYRQLPEEGLKFMVYLQKENIIDESGMPKERFSAEFPKEGPSILRIQQVVRGDSAAYFCASSRESSGNTIYFGEGSWLTVV.

This clone was detected only once. The chain combines TRBV5-8 with TRBJ1-2; TRBD1 agrees at 9 bases. This CDR3 region has 14 residues. The germline V gene encodes CDR1 SGHTS and CDR2 YDEGEE. V was clipped by 5 bases and J by 10 bases; unmatched bases: 12. As DNA, the CDR3 is TGTGCCAGCAGGGAAACCGGGACAGGGTTTATCTACACCTTC. This gives the protein CASRETGTGFIYTF.

On this clone itself: Different DNA sequences within this sample yield the same CDR3. This chain links TRBV3-1 (or the pseudogene TRBV3-2) with TRBJ2-7; 8 bases fit TRBD1. This CDR3 spans 12 amino acids. The junction had 0 bases not matched to a gene; V was cut back by 4 bases and J by 4 bases. Germline V gene sequence: CDR1 LGHDT, CDR2 YNNKEL (reference sequence). The CDR3 DNA sequence: TGTGCCAGCAGCCGGACAGGGTACGAGCAGTACTTC. The encoded protein is CASSRTGYEQYF.

This chain connects TRBV25-1 to TRBJ1-3, with D maybe TRBD1 (6 bases). The CDR3 runs 14 residues. Germline V CDR1 and CDR2: MGHDK, SYGVNS. The germline V and J ends were trimmed by 5 bases and 4 bases, with 12 bases remaining between them. The CDR3 here is CASSHYRVGNTIYF. The CDR3 coding sequence is TGTGCCAGCAGTCACTACAGGGTCGGAAACACCATATATTTT.